This T cell receptor (beta chain) was captured in a study of blood T cell repertoires in COVID-19. Study at large: The cDNA or gDNA used as material had been derived from T cells, B-cell-depleted T cells, or PBMCs.

The repertoire was sequenced with immunoSEQ multiplex PCR; TCRdb's copy has only in-frame clones and lacks some. This table holds roughly 300,000 clones, 75% to 95% found once. Participant age was about 18 to 89 years, and participants resided in approximately 24 US areas. Either two negative PCRs, clearance, or symptom resolution qualified Cohort 3 donors as recovered. This TCR came from a woman in her 30s who had recovered from COVID-19. Source material: PBMCs or T cells enriched from blood (not recorded which).

This CDR3 reads CASSLEASGSSYNEQFF. Here the CDR3 DNA reads TGTGCCAGCAGCTTAGAGGCTAGCGGGAGCTCCTACAATGAGCAGTTCTTC. The chain joins TRBV7-6 to TRBJ2-1; 10 bases agree with TRBD2. V dropped 1 base and J dropped 0; count of bases not matched to a gene: 3. The CDR3 sequence is 17 residues long. CDR1 is SGHVS, CDR2 FNYEAQ, per germline.